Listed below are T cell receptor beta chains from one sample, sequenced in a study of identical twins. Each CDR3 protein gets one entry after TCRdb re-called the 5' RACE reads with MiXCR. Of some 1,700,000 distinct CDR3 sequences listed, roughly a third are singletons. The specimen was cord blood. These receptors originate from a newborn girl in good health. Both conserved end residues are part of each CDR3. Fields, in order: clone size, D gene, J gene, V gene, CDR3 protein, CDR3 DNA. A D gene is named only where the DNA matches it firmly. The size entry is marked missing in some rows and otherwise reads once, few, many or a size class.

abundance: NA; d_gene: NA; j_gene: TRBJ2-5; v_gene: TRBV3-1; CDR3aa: CASSQVVGQGSSYNEQYF; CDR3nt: TGTGCCAGCAGCCAAGTGGTGGGGCAGGGGAGCTCCTACAATGAGCAGTACTTC
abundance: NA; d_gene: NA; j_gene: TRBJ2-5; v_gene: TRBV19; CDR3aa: CASSIGRRQETQYF; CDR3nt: TGTGCCAGTAGTATAGGTAGGCGGCAAGAGACCCAGTACTTC
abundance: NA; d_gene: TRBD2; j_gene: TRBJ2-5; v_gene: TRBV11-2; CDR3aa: CASSLGPQLAGGPIETQYF; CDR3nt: TGTGCCAGCAGCTTAGGGCCCCAACTAGCGGGGGGGCCTATAGAGACCCAGTACTTC
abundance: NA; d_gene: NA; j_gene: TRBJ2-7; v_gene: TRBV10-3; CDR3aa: CAISESLVTHEQYF; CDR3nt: TGTGCCATCAGTGAGTCACTAGTGACCCACGAGCAGTACTTC
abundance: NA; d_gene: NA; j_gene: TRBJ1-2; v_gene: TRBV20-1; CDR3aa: CSASPGSSNYGYTF; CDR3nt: TGCAGTGCTAGCCCCGGGAGCAGCAACTATGGCTACACCTTC
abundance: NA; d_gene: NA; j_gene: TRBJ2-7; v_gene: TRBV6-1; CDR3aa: CVSSEAQAGLSSYEQYF; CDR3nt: TGTGTCAGCAGTGAAGCCCAGGCGGGCTTGAGCTCCTACGAGCAGTACTTC
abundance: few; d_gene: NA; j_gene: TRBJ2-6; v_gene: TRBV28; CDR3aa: CASSTSSSGANVLTF; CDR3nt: TGTGCCAGCAGCACCAGTAGCTCTGGGGCCAACGTCCTGACTTTC
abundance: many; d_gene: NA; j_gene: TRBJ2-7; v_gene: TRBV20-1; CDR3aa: CSARLQGYEQYF; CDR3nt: TGCAGTGCTAGATTACAGGGCTACGAGCAGTACTTC
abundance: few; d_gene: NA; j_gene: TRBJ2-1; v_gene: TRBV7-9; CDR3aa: CASSLVSGGPRNEQFF; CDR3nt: TGTGCCAGCAGCTTAGTTTCCGGGGGGCCGCGGAATGAGCAGTTCTTC
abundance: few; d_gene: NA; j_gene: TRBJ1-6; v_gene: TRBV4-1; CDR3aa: CASSSKGRWGNSPLHF; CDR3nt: TGCGCCAGCAGCTCCAAGGGCCGTTGGGGGAATTCACCCCTCCACTTT
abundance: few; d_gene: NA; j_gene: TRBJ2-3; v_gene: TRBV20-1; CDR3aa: CSARRTVASTDTQYF; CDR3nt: TGCAGTGCACGGAGGACGGTTGCTAGCACAGATACGCAGTATTTT
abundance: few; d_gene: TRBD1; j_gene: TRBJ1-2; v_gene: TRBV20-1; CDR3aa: CSASLSGTGDGYTF; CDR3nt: TGCAGTGCTAGCCTGTCCGGGACAGGGGATGGCTACACCTTC
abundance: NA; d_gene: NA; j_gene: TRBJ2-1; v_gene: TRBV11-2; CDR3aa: CASSSMTGYNEQFF; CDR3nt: TGTGCCAGCAGCTCGATGACAGGTTACAATGAGCAGTTCTTC
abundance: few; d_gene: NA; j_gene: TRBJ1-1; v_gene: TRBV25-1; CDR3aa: CASSESRIGGTEAFF; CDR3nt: TGTGCCAGCAGTGAATCCCGGATAGGGGGCACTGAAGCTTTCTTT
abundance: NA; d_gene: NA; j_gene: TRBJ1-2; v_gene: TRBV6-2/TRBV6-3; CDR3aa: CASSYYQIGYTF; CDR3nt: TGTGCCAGCAGTTACTATCAGATCGGCTACACCTTC
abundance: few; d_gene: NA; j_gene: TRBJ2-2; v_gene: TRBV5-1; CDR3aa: CASSFESRELFF; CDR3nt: TGCGCCAGCAGCTTCGAAAGCCGGGAGCTGTTTTTT
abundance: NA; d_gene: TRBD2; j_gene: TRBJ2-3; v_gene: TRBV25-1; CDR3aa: CASSSLAGGSSTDTQYF; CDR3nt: TGTGCCAGCAGTTCGTTAGCGGGAGGCTCTAGCACAGATACGCAGTATTTT
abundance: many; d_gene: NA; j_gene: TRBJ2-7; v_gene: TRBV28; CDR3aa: CASTTRPNEQYF; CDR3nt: TGTGCCAGCACAACACGGCCTAACGAGCAGTACTTC
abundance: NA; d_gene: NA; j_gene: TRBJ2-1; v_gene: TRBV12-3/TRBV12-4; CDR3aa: CASIRQYPYNEQFF; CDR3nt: TGTGCCAGCATCAGACAGTACCCTTACAATGAGCAGTTCTTC
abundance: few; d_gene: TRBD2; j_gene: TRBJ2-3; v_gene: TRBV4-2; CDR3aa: CASSQELAGGRTDTQYF; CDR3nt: TGTGCCAGCAGCCAAGAGTTAGCGGGAGGGCGCACAGATACGCAGTATTTT
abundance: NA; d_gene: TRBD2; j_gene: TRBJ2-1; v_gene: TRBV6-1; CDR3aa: CASRSFIAGISYNEQFF; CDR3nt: TGTGCCAGCAGGAGCTTTATAGCGGGGATCTCCTACAATGAGCAGTTCTTC
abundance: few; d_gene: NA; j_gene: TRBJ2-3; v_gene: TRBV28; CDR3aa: CASNMEGSGSTDTQYF; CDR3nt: TGTGCCAGCAATATGGAGGGTAGCGGCAGCACAGATACGCAGTATTTT
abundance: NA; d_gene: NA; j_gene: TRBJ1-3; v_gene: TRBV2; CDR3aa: CASSGVWIWAGNTIYF; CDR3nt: TGTGCCAGCAGTGGGGTATGGATATGGGCTGGAAACACCATATATTTT
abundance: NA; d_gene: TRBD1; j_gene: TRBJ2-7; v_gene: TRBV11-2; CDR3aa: CASSLIRDRDNEQYF; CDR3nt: TGTGCCAGCAGCTTGATCCGGGACAGGGACAATGAGCAGTACTTC
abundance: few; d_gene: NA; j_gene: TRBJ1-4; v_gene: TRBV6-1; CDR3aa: CASSERAQLNEKLFF; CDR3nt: TGTGCCAGCAGTGAACGGGCGCAGCTTAATGAAAAACTGTTTTTT
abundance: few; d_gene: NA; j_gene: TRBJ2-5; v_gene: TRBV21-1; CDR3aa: CASSKLSSGGAQETQYF; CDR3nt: TGTGCCAGCAGCAAACTTTCTAGCGGGGGGGCCCAAGAGACCCAGTACTTC
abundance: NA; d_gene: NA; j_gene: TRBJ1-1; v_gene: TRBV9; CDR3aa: CASSGIGGPEAFF; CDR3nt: TGTGCCAGCAGCGGCATAGGAGGCCCTGAAGCTTTCTTT
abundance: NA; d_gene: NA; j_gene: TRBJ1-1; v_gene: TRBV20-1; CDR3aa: CSARVRGTTEAFF; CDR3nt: TGCAGTGCTAGAGTTCGGGGGACCACTGAAGCTTTCTTT
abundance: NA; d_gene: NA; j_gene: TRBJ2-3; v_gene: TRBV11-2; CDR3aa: CASSLHLAYSTDTQYF; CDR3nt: TGTGCCAGCAGCTTACATCTAGCCTACAGCACAGATACGCAGTATTTT
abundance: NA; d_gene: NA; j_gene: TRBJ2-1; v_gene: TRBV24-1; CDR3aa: CATSGGTLPNEQFF; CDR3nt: TGTGCCACCAGTGGGGGGACCTTACCCAATGAGCAGTTCTTC
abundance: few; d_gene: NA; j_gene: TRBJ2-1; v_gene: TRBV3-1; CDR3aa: CASSQATSSNEQFF; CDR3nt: TGTGCCAGCAGCCAAGCCACCTCCAGCAATGAGCAGTTCTTC
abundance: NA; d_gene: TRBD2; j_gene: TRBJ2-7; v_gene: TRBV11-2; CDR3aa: CASSLREGETHEQYF; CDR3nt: TGTGCCAGCAGCTTGCGGGAGGGCGAAACCCACGAGCAGTACTTC
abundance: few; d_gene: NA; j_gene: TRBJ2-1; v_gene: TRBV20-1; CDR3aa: CSARRSQGGNEQFF; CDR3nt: TGCAGTGCCAGACGGAGCCAGGGAGGAAATGAGCAGTTCTTC
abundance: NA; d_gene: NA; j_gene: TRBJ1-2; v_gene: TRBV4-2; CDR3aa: CASSPDSLGRTF; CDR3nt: TGTGCCAGCAGCCCGGACAGCTTAGGACGCACCTTC
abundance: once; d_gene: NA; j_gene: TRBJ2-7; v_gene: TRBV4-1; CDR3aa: CASSQVNKNEQYF; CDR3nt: TGCGCCAGCAGCCAAGTAAACAAAAATGAGCAGTACTTC
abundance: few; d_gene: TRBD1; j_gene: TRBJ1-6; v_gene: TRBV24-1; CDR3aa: CATRGDRQNSPLHF; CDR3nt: TGTGCCACCAGGGGGGACAGGCAGAATTCACCCCTCCACTTT
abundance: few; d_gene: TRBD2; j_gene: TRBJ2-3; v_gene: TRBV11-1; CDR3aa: CASSPPPLASSTDTQYF; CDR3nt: TGTGCCAGTTCTCCTCCCCCACTAGCGTCGAGCACAGATACGCAGTATTTT
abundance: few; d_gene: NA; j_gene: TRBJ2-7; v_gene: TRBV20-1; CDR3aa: CSARDGPAEQYF; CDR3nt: TGCAGTGCTAGAGATGGGCCAGCCGAGCAGTACTTC
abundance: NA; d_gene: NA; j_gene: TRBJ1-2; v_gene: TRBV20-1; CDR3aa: CSAWRGTFYGYTF; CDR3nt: TGCAGTGCCTGGCGTGGGACTTTCTATGGCTACACCTTC
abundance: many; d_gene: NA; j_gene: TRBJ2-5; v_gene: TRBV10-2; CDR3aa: CARYSEGETQYF; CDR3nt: TGCGCCAGATATAGCGAAGGGGAGACCCAGTACTTC
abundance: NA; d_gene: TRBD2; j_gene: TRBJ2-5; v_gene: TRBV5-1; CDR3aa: CASSSRGGGSQKETQYF; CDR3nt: TGCGCCAGCAGCTCAAGAGGCGGGGGGTCCCAAAAAGAGACCCAGTACTTC
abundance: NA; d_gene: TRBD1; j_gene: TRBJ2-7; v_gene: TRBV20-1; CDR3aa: CSAGDRVKTYEQYF; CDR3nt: TGCAGTGCCGGCGACAGGGTGAAGACCTACGAGCAGTACTTC
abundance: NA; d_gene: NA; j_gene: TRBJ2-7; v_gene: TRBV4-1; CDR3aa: CASSQGWLSSYEQYF; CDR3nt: TGCGCCAGCAGCCAAGGGTGGTTGAGCTCCTACGAGCAGTACTTC
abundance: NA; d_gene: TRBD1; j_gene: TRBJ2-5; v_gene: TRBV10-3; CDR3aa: CAISERGTGGQETQYF; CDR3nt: TGTGCCATCAGTGAAAGGGGGACAGGGGGTCAAGAGACCCAGTACTTC
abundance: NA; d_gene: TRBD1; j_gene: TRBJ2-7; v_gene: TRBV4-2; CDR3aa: CASSQHGQGGTYEQYF; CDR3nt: TGTGCCAGCAGCCAGCACGGACAGGGGGGTACCTACGAGCAGTACTTC
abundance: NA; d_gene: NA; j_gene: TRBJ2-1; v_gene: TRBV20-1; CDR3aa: CSARVPRIIGNEQFF; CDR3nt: TGCAGTGCTAGAGTACCCAGGATTATTGGCAATGAGCAGTTCTTC
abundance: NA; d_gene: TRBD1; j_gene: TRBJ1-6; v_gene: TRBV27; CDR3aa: CASSLGTGSPLHF; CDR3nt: TGTGCCAGCAGTTTAGGGACAGGGTCACCCCTCCACTTT
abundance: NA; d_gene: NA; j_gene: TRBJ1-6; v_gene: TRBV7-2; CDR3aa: CASRKDSSYNSPLHF; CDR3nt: TGTGCCAGCAGGAAGGACAGCTCCTATAATTCACCCCTCCACTTT